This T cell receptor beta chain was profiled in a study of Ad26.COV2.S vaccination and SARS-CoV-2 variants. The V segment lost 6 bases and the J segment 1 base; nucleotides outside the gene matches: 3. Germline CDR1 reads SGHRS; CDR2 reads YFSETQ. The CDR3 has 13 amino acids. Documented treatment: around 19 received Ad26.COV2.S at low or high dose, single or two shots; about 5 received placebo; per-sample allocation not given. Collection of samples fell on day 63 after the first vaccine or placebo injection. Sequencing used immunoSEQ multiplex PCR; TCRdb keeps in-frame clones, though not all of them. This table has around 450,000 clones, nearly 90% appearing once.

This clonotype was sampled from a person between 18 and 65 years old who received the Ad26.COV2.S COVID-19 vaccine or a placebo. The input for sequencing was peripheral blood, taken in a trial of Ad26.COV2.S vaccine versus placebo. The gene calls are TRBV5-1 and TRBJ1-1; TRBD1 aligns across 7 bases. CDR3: CASTWTGNTEAFF. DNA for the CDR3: TGCGCCAGCACGTGGACAGGGAACACTGAAGCTTTCTTT.